This T cell receptor (beta chain) was recovered during a study of blood T cell repertoires in COVID-19. Looked up from germline, CDR1 is SGHRS and CDR2 is YFSETQ. V dropped 4 bases and J dropped 12 bases, with 17 bases sitting between them. The CDR3 extends over 14 amino acids. The authors' processing: It was from reference gene primer amplification that nucleated cell counts were estimated. The table came from immunoSEQ multiplex PCR; TCRdb's copy has only in-frame clones and leaves some out. Clone size and V and J calls were adopted from that table, with D and trimming inferred from the DNA. The sample contains 100,000 to 150,000 clones, about 85% of which appear only once.

The chain has TRBV5-1 and TRBJ2-6; weak D call: TRBD2 (6 bases). The TCR was taken from a woman aged 80 or over with acute or convalescent COVID-19. The sample taken for sequencing was peripheral blood. This CDR3 is CASSPSGLGGVLTF. DNA of the CDR3: TGCGCCAGCAGCCCCTCGGGGCTCGGGGGCGTCCTGACTTTC.